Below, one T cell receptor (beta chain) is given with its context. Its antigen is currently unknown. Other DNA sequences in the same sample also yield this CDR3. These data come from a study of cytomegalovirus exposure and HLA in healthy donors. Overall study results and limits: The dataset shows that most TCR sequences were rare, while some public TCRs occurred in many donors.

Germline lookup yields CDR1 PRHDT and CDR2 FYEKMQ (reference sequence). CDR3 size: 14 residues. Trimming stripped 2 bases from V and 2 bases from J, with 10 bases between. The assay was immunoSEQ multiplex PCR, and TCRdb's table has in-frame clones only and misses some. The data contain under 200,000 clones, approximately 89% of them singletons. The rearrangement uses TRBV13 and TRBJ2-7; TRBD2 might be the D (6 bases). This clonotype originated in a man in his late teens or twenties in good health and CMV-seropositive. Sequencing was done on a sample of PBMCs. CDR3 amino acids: CASSLTSGPYEQYF. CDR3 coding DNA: TGTGCCAGCAGCTTAACGAGCGGGCCCTACGAGCAGTACTTC.